This TCR beta chain was sequenced in a study of early stage breast cancer tumors. Whole-study context: About 70% of the 16 invasive tumors were ER+, PR+ and HER2-. The study's findings and limits: Functional markers like CD4, CD8 and FOXP3 were missed in bulk sequencing.

Deletions cut 1 base from V and 4 bases from J, with 10 bases between. This CDR3 is 14 amino acids long. Germline CDR1 is SEHNR and CDR2 is FQNEAQ (reference sequence). The assay was immunoSEQ multiplex PCR, and TCRdb's table has in-frame clones only and misses some. The sample lists around 28,000 clones, approximately 54% occurring once. Concerning this clone itself: Its antigen is still unknown.

This chain links TRBV7-9 with TRBJ1-2; tentative D call: TRBD1 (5 bases). This TCR came from a person between 50 and 60 years old with breast cancer. Sequenced material: breast tumor tissue. The CDR3 loop reads CASSLDLGGYGYTF. In nucleotides, the CDR3 is TGTGCCAGCAGCTTAGACCTCGGGGGCTATGGCTACACCTTC.